This TCR beta chain was recovered during a study of a mutant IDH1 vaccine in newly diagnosed glioma. Study context: Among treated patients, roughly 62% were male and around 38% female, and mean age was about 40 years. Most had both radiotherapy and temozolomide beforehand; others had only one. Study results and caveats: Of the patients, 80% to 95% had vaccine-induced immune responses.

With 0 bases removed from V and 3 bases from J, the gap between germline ends came to 9 bases. The germline gives CDR1 LNHNV, CDR2 YYDKDF (reference sequence). The CDR3 extends over 14 amino acids. Generated by immunoSEQ multiplex PCR, the TCRdb table keeps only in-frame clones and is missing some. The table lists about 25,000 clones, 93% of them singletons. As concerns this clone: Antigen: not known.

Stated time point: baseline, week 1 (first vaccination visit). Treatment meaning: pre-vaccination baseline after standard-of-care therapy. V is TRBV15 and J is TRBJ2-7; D unclear. The sample was PBMCs, taken from a glioma patient treated with radiotherapy, temozolomide or both. The origin of this receptor is a middle-aged man with glioma. Written as DNA, the CDR3 is TGTGCCACCAGCAGAGAAGCAGGATTCTACGAGCAGTACTTC. It yields the protein CATSREAGFYEQYF.